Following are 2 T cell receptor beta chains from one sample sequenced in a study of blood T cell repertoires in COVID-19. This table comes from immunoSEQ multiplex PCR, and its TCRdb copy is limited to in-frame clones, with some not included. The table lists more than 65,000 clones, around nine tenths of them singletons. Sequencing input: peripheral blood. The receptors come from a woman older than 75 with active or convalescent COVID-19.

CDR3 sequence reads: CASSYGRGRTDTQYF. The CDR3 bases are TGTGCCAGCAGTTACGGCAGGGGGCGCACAGATACGCAGTATTTT. This chain links TRBV6-2 or TRBV6-3 with TRBJ2-3; 8 bases agree with TRBD1. The length of the CDR3 is 15 residues. V was pared by 2 bases and J by 1 base, with 2 bases of the junction left unmatched. CDR1 is MNHEY and CDR2 is SVGEGT in the germline V gene.

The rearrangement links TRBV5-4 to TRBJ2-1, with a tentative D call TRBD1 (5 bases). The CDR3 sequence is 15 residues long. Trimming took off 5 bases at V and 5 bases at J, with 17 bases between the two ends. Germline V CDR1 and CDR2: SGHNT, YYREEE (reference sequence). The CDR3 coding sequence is TGTGCCAGCAGTCCACAGGAGTTGGTCAACAATGAGCAGTTCTTC. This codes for CASSPQELVNNEQFF.